A single sample gave rise to the 27 T cell receptor beta chains below, sequenced in a study of blood T cell repertoires in COVID-19. Some clones are missing from TCRdb's copy, which holds only in-frame ones; the method was immunoSEQ multiplex PCR. The sample includes some 200,000 clones, roughly four fifths of them seen just once. The sample taken for sequencing was PBMCs or T cells enriched from blood (not recorded which). The receptors stem from a middle-aged man who had recovered from COVID-19.

V gene TRBV5-1 combines with J gene TRBJ2-1; TRBD2 aligns across 11 bases. The CDR3 sequence is 19 residues long. Germline V CDR1 and CDR2: SGHRS, YFSETQ. V shed 1 base and J 4 bases; nucleotides not matched to a gene: 13. For the CDR3, the DNA is TGCGCCAGCAGCTTGAGTGTCATTAGCGGGAGGGCCGGATACAATGAGCAGTTCTTC. This gives the protein CASSLSVISGRAGYNEQFF.

V usage is TRBV6-2 or TRBV6-3 and J usage is TRBJ2-2; 8 bases match TRBD2. V lost 6 bases, J lost 5 bases, and 8 bases stayed unmatched. Germline CDR1 and CDR2: MNHEY and SVGEGT. This CDR3 has 15 residues. The CDR3 reads CASSRGLAPTGELFF. CDR3 DNA sequence: TGTGCCAGCAGCCGCGGACTAGCCCCAACCGGGGAGCTGTTTTTT.

This clone was seen only once. The rearrangement joins TRBV4-3 to TRBJ2-5, with 8 bases that match TRBD2. Germline lookup yields CDR1 LGHNA and CDR2 YSLEER. The CDR3 extends over 14 amino acids. The V segment lost 4 bases and the J segment 5 bases; nucleotides outside the gene matches: 6. CDR3 amino acids: CASSLGTRGETQYF. The CDR3 DNA reads as TGCGCCAGCAGCCTAGGGACTAGGGGGGAGACCCAGTACTTC.

The chain has TRBV4-3 and TRBJ2-7; 11 nucleotides agree with TRBD1. From germline, CDR1 is LGHNA and CDR2 YSLEER. The V segment lost 1 base and the J segment 3 bases; nucleotides outside the gene matches: 2. The CDR3 is 15 amino acids. This CDR3 is CASSQGGTGGYEQYF. CDR3 in DNA: TGCGCCAGCAGCCAAGGAGGGACAGGGGGCTACGAGCAGTACTTC.

The chain is built from TRBV5-6 and TRBJ2-7; TRBD2 agrees at 10 bases. The junction had 18 bases not matched to a gene; V was cut back by 4 bases and J by 2 bases. This CDR3 comprises 19 residues. Looked up from germline, CDR1 is SGHDT and CDR2 is YYEEEE. In DNA, the CDR3 is TGTGCCAGCAGCAACTTACTAGCGGGACCCAGGGTAGCCGCCTACGAGCAGTACTTC. Its translation is CASSNLLAGPRVAAYEQYF. The entire variable domain, with the rest obtained from reference TRBV5-6 and TRBJ2-7, is as follows: DAGVTQSPTHLIKTRGQQVTLRCSPKSGHDTVSWYQQALGQGPQFIFQYYEEEERQRGNFPDRFSGHQFPNYSSELNVNALLLGDSALYLCASSNLLAGPRVAAYEQYFGPGTRLTVT.

The rearrangement links TRBV27 to TRBJ1-5; the D is unclear. CDR1 and CDR2 from the germline V gene are MNHEY and SMNVEV (reference sequence). The CDR3 runs 13 residues. V was trimmed by 1 base and J by 6 bases, leaving 7 bases between them. The CDR3 DNA reads as TGTGCCAGCAGTTTATTAGTAGCTCAGCCCCAGCATTTT. Amino acid sequence: CASSLLVAQPQHF.

This clone was counted between two and nine times. V gene TRBV5-1 combines with J gene TRBJ2-5; perhaps TRBD1 as D (6 bases). The germline V and J ends were trimmed by 0 bases and 5 bases, with 14 bases remaining between them. This CDR3 has 15 amino acids. Germline V gene lookup returns CDR1 SGHRS and CDR2 YFSETQ. The CDR3 nucleotides are TGCGCCAGCAGCTTGGTCAGGGGTGTTGGGGAGACCCAGTACTTC. Translating it yields CASSLVRGVGETQYF.

The genes are TRBV27 and TRBJ2-7; TRBD1 might be the D (6 bases). The CDR3 is 16 amino acids. Germline V gene sequence: CDR1 MNHEY, CDR2 SMNVEV (reference sequence). The V end was cut by 0 bases, the J end by 2 bases, with 14 bases between. CDR3 residues: CASSLSGGLSPYEQYF. The CDR3 nucleotides read TGTGCCAGCAGTTTATCTGGGGGCCTGTCCCCCTACGAGCAGTACTTC.

The chain is built from TRBV3-1 (or the pseudogene TRBV3-2) and TRBJ1-2, with 7 positions matching TRBD1. CDR3 length: 15 residues. The trim removed 4 bases at V and 4 bases at J, leaving 9 bases unmatched. Germline lookup yields CDR1 LGHDT and CDR2 YNNKEL (reference sequence). CDR3 sequence (DNA): TGTGCCAGCAGCCTCGGGACAGCCTTTAGCTATGGCTACACCTTC. Translated: CASSLGTAFSYGYTF.

The chain links TRBV12-3 or TRBV12-4 to TRBJ2-1, with 7 positions matching TRBD2. V dropped 7 bases and J dropped 9; count of bases not matched to a gene: 3. This CDR3 has 11 amino acids. The CDR3 sequence is CASTPGGEQFF. The CDR3 DNA sequence: TGTGCCAGCACCCCGGGGGGTGAGCAGTTCTTC.

This chain connects TRBV7-2 to TRBJ2-7; a weak D match, TRBD1 (6 bases). Germline V gene data show CDR1 as SGHTA and CDR2 as FQGNSA. The CDR3 loop spans 14 amino acids. V was trimmed by 1 base and J by 2 bases, leaving 9 bases between them. CDR3 loop: CASSLGGQTYEQYF. CDR3 sequence (DNA): TGTGCCAGCAGCTTAGGGGGGCAGACCTACGAGCAGTACTTC.

V is TRBV7-5 and J is TRBJ1-1. TRBV7-5 counts as a pseudogene. CDR3 length: 17 amino acids. This CDR3 is CARSLRRSPSLNTEAFF. The CDR3 coding sequence is TGTGCCAGAAGCTTAAGGAGGTCCCCTTCCTTGAACACTGAAGCTTTCTTT.

To note about this clone: Other DNA sequences in the same sample also yield this CDR3. The chain employs TRBV6-2 or TRBV6-3 and TRBJ2-7; no reliable D call. The CDR3 extends over 13 amino acids. With 5 bases removed from V and 6 bases from J, the gap between germline ends came to 14 bases. Per the germline V gene, CDR1 is MNHEY and CDR2 is SVGEGT. The CDR3 loop is CASSPQAGGEQYF. The CDR3 region has the DNA TGTGCCAGCAGTCCCCAGGCCGGTGGCGAGCAGTACTTC.

The chain joins TRBV11-2 to TRBJ2-7, with D uncertain. The V end lost 2 bases, the J end lost 3 bases, and 14 bases lay between the germline ends. Germline CDR1 reads SGHAT; CDR2 reads FQNNGV. The CDR3 sequence is 15 residues long. The CDR3 is CASSLSPDLYYEQYV. In DNA form, the CDR3 reads TGTGCCAGCAGCTTATCCCCCGATCTATACTACGAGCAGTACGTC.

V gene TRBV5-8 combines with J gene TRBJ2-2, with 10 bases matching TRBD2. From germline, CDR1 is SGHTS and CDR2 YDEGEE. The CDR3 spans 17 residues. The trim removed 1 base at V and 4 bases at J, leaving 7 bases unmatched. Here the CDR3 DNA reads TGTGCCAGCAGCTTGTCCGGTAGCGGGAGGATCACCGGGGAGCTGTTTTTT. It codes for CASSLSGSGRITGELFF.

The chain employs TRBV19 and TRBJ1-5; TRBD1 aligns across 7 bases. The CDR3 has 13 residues. V shed 5 bases, J shed 4 bases, and the junction held 2 bases outside the gene matches. Germline V CDR1 and CDR2: LNHDA, SQIVND (reference sequence). This CDR3 reads CASSPDRNQPQHF. The CDR3 nucleotides are TGTGCCAGTAGTCCGGACAGGAATCAGCCCCAGCATTTT. Full variable domain (rest looked up from reference TRBV19 and TRBJ1-5): DGGITQSPKYLFRKEGQNVTLSCEQNLNHDAMYWYRQDPGQGLRLIYYSQIVNDFQKGDIAEGYSVSREKKESFPLTVTSAQKNPTAFYLCASSPDRNQPQHFGDGTRLSIL.

The chain recombines TRBV10-3 with TRBJ2-3; 9 bases agree with TRBD1. The germline CDR1 and CDR2 sequences are ENHRY and SYGVKD. CDR3 length: 17 amino acids. Trimming at V came to 3 bases and at J to 2 bases, leaving 9 bases not matched to a gene. This chain's CDR3 is CAISDRIGTGNTDTQYF. In nucleotides, the CDR3 is TGTGCCATCAGTGATAGGATTGGGACAGGGAACACAGATACGCAGTATTTT.

The rearrangement links TRBV7-9 to TRBJ2-7; TRBD2 matches at 11 bases. This CDR3 has 15 amino acids. The germline CDR1 and CDR2 sequences are SEHNR and FQNEAQ (reference sequence). V shed 1 base, J shed 6 bases, and the junction held 5 bases outside the gene matches. In nucleotides, the CDR3 is TGTGCCAGCAGCTTAGGGATAGCGGGAGGGTCCGAGCAGTACTTC. This gives the protein CASSLGIAGGSEQYF.

The table lists this clone with a few counts. The gene calls are TRBV3-1 (or the pseudogene TRBV3-2) and TRBJ1-1; D may be TRBD1 (6 bases). V shed 3 bases and J shed 9 bases, with 14 bases lying between them. The CDR3 spans 13 residues. Germline V lookup: CDR1 LGHDT, CDR2 YNNKEL (reference sequence). CDR3 nucleotide sequence: TGTGCCAGCAGCCACCTAAGGACAGCTAAAGCTTTCTTT. Amino acid sequence: CASSHLRTAKAFF.

The chain combines TRBV5-1 with TRBJ1-4; TRBD1 matches 7 bases. The germline V gene encodes CDR1 SGHRS and CDR2 YFSETQ. The CDR3 is 14 residues long. With 2 bases clipped from V and 11 bases from J, the junction kept 9 bases outside the gene matches. The CDR3 bases are TGCGCCAGCAGCTTCGGACAGGAAGGGGAGAAACTGTTTTTT. Amino acid sequence: CASSFGQEGEKLFF.

This clone was detected a few times. The rearrangement joins TRBV27 to TRBJ1-2, with TRBD1 as a possible D gene (5 bases). CDR1 is MNHEY, CDR2 SMNVEV, per germline (reference sequence). Trimming took 6 bases from V and 5 from J, leaving 19 bases between them. This CDR3 region has 15 residues. This CDR3 is CASRKSGNVGYGYTF. CDR3 DNA: TGTGCCAGCAGGAAATCAGGGAATGTCGGATATGGCTACACCTTC.

The V and J genes are TRBV3-1 (or the pseudogene TRBV3-2) and TRBJ2-4; 9 nucleotides line up with TRBD2. The V segment lost 4 bases and the J segment 8 bases; nucleotides outside the gene matches: 6. Germline-derived CDR1 and CDR2 are LGHDT and YNNKEL (reference sequence). The CDR3 is 14 residues long. Here the CDR3 DNA reads TGTGCCAGCAGCCCGGTTAGCGGGAGTGACATTCAGTACTTC. It translates to CASSPVSGSDIQYF.

The J gene is TRBJ1-2, the V gene TRBV5-4; maybe TRBD1 (5 bases). This CDR3 region has 14 residues. The V and J ends lost 0 bases and 7 bases respectively, with 13 bases between them. The germline V gene has CDR1 SGHNT and CDR2 YYREEE (reference sequence). The CDR3 coding sequence is TGTGCCAGCAGCTTGGGGCAGGGACTCCCTGGCTACACCTTC. Translation gives CASSLGQGLPGYTF.

This chain connects TRBV15 to TRBJ1-5; D is unclear. The germline gives CDR1 LNHNV, CDR2 YYDKDF (reference sequence). V was shortened by 0 bases and J by 0 bases, with 6 bases between the two germline ends. This CDR3 is built from 15 residues. This chain's CDR3 is CATSRDPISNQPQHF. The CDR3 DNA reads TGTGCCACCAGCAGAGATCCCATTAGCAATCAGCCCCAGCATTTT. Full variable domain (outside the CDR3, taken from reference TRBV15 and TRBJ1-5): DAMVIQNPRYQVTQFGKPVTLSCSQTLNHNVMYWYQQKSSQAPKLLFHYYDKDFNNEADTPDNFQSRRPNTSFCFLDIRSPGLGDTAMYLCATSRDPISNQPQHFGDGTRLSIL.

CDR3 loop: CASSLDGGATNEKLFF. The CDR3 DNA reads TGTGCCAGCAGCTTAGACGGGGGAGCAACTAATGAAAAACTGTTTTTT. This rearrangement joins TRBV7-6 to TRBJ1-4, with D perhaps TRBD1 (5 bases). The germline V and J ends were trimmed by 1 base and 0 bases, with 9 bases remaining between them. Per the germline V gene, CDR1 is SGHVS and CDR2 is FNYEAQ. The CDR3 length is 16 residues.

Concerning this clone itself: This specimen includes other DNA sequences encoding the same CDR3. V usage is TRBV11-2 and J usage is TRBJ2-5; 7 positions match TRBD2. The CDR3 has 14 amino acids. V dropped 5 bases and J dropped 0; count of bases not matched to a gene: 3. CDR1 and CDR2 (germline): SGHAT, FQNNGV. DNA for the CDR3: TGTGCCAGCAGCCCCGGACTAGACCAAGAGACCCAGTACTTC. This codes for CASSPGLDQETQYF.

The chain carries TRBV28 and TRBJ1-3; D perhaps matches TRBD1 (5 bases). The CDR3 is made up of 14 amino acids. V dropped 2 bases and J dropped 4 bases, with 9 bases sitting between them. The germline V gene has CDR1 MDHEN and CDR2 SYDVKM. The CDR3 sequence is CASSLPGRGNTIYF. The CDR3 nucleotides are TGTGCCAGCAGTTTACCAGGGCGAGGAAACACCATATATTTT. The whole variable domain, filled in from reference TRBV28 and TRBJ1-3, reads DVKVTQSSRYLVKRTGEKVFLECVQDMDHENMFWYRQDPGLGLRLIYFSYDVKMKEKGDIPEGYSVSREKKERFSLILESASTNQTSMYLCASSLPGRGNTIYFGEGSWLTVV.